This T cell receptor (beta chain) was sequenced during a study of cytomegalovirus exposure and HLA in healthy donors. The donors were members of the validation cohort comprising approximately 110 subjects, separate from the roughly 700-subject first cohort. Repertoires were generated with immunoSEQ multiplex PCR, while TCRdb's copy carries only in-frame clones and drops some. This sample has 150,000 to 250,000 clones, with around 84% found just once. V shed 0 bases and J 1 base; nucleotides not matched to a gene: 8. Germline V CDR1 and CDR2: SNHLY, FYNNEI. CDR3 size: 17 residues. This chain joins TRBV2 and TRBJ1-1; the match to TRBD1 covers 7 bases. The TCR was taken from a woman aged 25 to 45 in good health and CMV-seropositive. Sequencing was carried out using PBMCs. The CDR3 is CASSEARRGLENTEAFF. The CDR3 DNA follows: TGTGCCAGCAGTGAAGCGAGGAGGGGGCTCGAGAACACTGAAGCTTTCTTT.